A single sample gave rise to the 27 T cell receptor beta chains below, sequenced in a study of glioma-infiltrating T cells. TCR alpha and beta CDR3 regions were amplified from RNA using iRepertoire nested multiplex PCR. Each CDR3 protein is one row after TCRdb ran MiXCR on the multiplex PCR reads. The repertoire has a few hundred thousand distinct CDR3 sequences, 35% to 45% of them found once; the top ten carry around 11%. The specimen was glioma tissue, nonneoplastic brain tissue, or PBMCs (not recorded which). The receptors come from a human donor with low-grade glioma or glioblastoma, undergoing nonglioma brain surgery, or in good health (not recorded which).

This clonotype has only one observation. The genes are TRBV4-2 and TRBJ1-4, with TRBD1 identical over 7 bases. The CDR3 is 18 amino acids. Germline V CDR1 and CDR2: LGHNA, YNFKEQ. With V trimmed by 2 bases and J by 7 bases, 16 bases remained unmatched. CDR3 protein: CASSQPRTIGGEAEKLFF. In nucleotides, the CDR3 is TGTGCCAGCAGCCAACCGCGGACAATAGGGGGCGAGGCTGAAAAACTGTTTTTT.

On this clonotype itself: A much larger clone is a single base away; this may be a read error. The genes are TRBV19 and TRBJ2-1; D not resolved. The CDR3 totals 15 residues. Per the germline V gene, CDR1 is LNHDA and CDR2 is SQIVND (reference sequence). Written as DNA, the CDR3 is TGTGCCAGCAGCCCCTACCCGAGAGCGTACAGTGAGCAGTTCTTC. As protein: CASSPYPRAYSEQFF.

The chain uses TRBV5-6 and TRBJ2-7, with 10 bases identical to TRBD1. The junction had 3 bases not matched to a gene; V was cut back by 4 bases and J by 2 bases. Germline CDR1 reads SGHDT; CDR2 reads YYEEEE. The CDR3 runs to 14 residues. The chain's CDR3 is CASSAGQGTYEQYF. For the CDR3, the DNA is TGTGCCAGCAGCGCGGGACAGGGGACCTACGAGCAGTACTTC.

This clonotype was recorded a few times. This clone may be a read error of a much larger clone one base away. The gene calls are TRBV20-1 and TRBJ1-1, with TRBD1 matching 7 bases. Trimming took 5 bases from V and 4 from J; bases not matched to a gene: 10. Germline-derived CDR1 and CDR2 are DFQATT and SNEGSKA (reference sequence). CDR3 size: 14 residues. The CDR3 bases are TGCAGTGCTGGCCGACAGGGCGGTACCACTGAAGCTTTCTTT. It is translated as CSAGRQGGTTEAFF.

Worth noting for this clonotype: Lacking the conserved final phenylalanine or tryptophan, this CDR3 likely reflects a read error. The J gene is TRBJ1-1, the V gene TRBV20-1; 10 bases match TRBD1. Germline V gives CDR1 DFQATT, CDR2 SNEGSKA (reference sequence). V shed 1 base, J shed 1 base, and the junction held 0 bases outside the gene matches. CDR3 length: 14 amino acids. The CDR3 DNA follows: TGCAGTGCTAGAGGGACAGGGGGGAACACTGAAGCTTTCCTT. This gives the protein CSARGTGGNTEAFL.

This clonotype came up many times. This sequence joins TRBV28 and TRBJ1-2, with D possibly TRBD1 on 5 matching bases. Germline V lookup: CDR1 MDHEN, CDR2 SYDVKM. This CDR3 has 13 amino acids. V lost 6 bases and J 3 bases, leaving 11 bases between the germline ends. CDR3 loop: CASRIDSDYGYTF. CDR3 bases: TGTGCCAGCAGGATAGACAGTGACTATGGCTACACCTTC.

Remarks on this clonotype: The CDR3 ends on some other residue instead of the conserved phenylalanine or tryptophan, so this is likely a read error. The CDR3 DNA is TGTGCCAGCAGCTCCTTGGGGCGAATCGAGGGTGACACTGAAGCTTTCATT. Amino acids: CASSSLGRIEGDTEAFI. The V and J genes are TRBV7-9 and TRBJ1-1, with TRBD1 as a possible D gene (5 bases). Germline CDR1 reads SEHNR; CDR2 reads FQNEAQ (reference sequence). The CDR3 contains 17 residues. The germline V and J ends were trimmed by 4 bases and 3 bases, with 21 bases remaining between them.

This clonotype was found once. The chain links TRBV9 to TRBJ2-7, with D perhaps given as TRBD1 or TRBD2 (5 bases each). Germline V gene data show CDR1 as SGDLS and CDR2 as YYNGEE. With 0 bases removed from V and 5 bases from J, the gap between germline ends came to 12 bases. The length of the CDR3 is 14 residues. The CDR3 coding sequence is TGTGCCAGCAGCGTAGGGGGGAGTCTTAACGAGCAGTACTTC. Protein sequence: CASSVGGSLNEQYF. The whole variable domain, filled in from reference TRBV9 and TRBJ2-7, reads DSGVTQTPKHLITATGQRVTLRCSPRSGDLSVYWYQQSLDQGLQFLIQYYNGEERAKGNILERFSAQQFPDLHSELNLSSLELGDSALYFCASSVGGSLNEQYFGPGTRLTVT.

This clonotype was picked up a small number of times. The genes are TRBV6-1 and TRBJ2-3; D perhaps matches TRBD2 (6 bases). Trimming left V 4 bases short and J 3 bases short, with 14 bases between. Looked up from germline, CDR1 is MNHNS and CDR2 is SASEGT. This CDR3 has 15 amino acids. CDR3 sequence reads: CASSVRGHRTDTQYF. The CDR3 coding sequence is TGTGCCAGCAGTGTGCGGGGTCACAGAACAGATACGCAGTATTTT.

V is TRBV28 and J is TRBJ2-1, with D possibly being TRBD2 (5 bases). Germline lookup yields CDR1 MDHEN and CDR2 SYDVKM. The CDR3 extends over 15 amino acids. Trimming removed 7 bases at V and 5 bases at J, with 18 bases between. Here the CDR3 DNA reads TGTGCCAGCATCCTTAGACCCCCCGGGGACAATGAGCAGTTCTTC. Translation gives CASILRPPGDNEQFF.

Comments on this clonotype: It may be a read error: a sequence one base away is much more abundant. The chain has TRBV6-2 or TRBV6-3 and TRBJ2-1; no clear D gene. Germline V gene sequence: CDR1 MNHEY, CDR2 SVGEGT. This CDR3 is built from 13 residues. The CDR3 nucleotides read TGTGCCAGCACCAATGACGGATACAATGAGCAGCTCTTC. Protein sequence: CASTNDGYNEQLF.

Ten or more counts support this clonotype. The J gene is TRBJ1-2, the V gene TRBV15; D is perhaps TRBD1 (5 bases). Germline V lookup: CDR1 LNHNV, CDR2 YYDKDF (reference sequence). Trimming left V 0 bases short and J 13 bases short, with 12 bases between. The CDR3 runs 12 residues. For the CDR3, the DNA is TGTGCCACCAGCAGAGATGTCGGGACCTCCACCTTC. This translates into CATSRDVGTSTF.

This clonotype has a count of ten or more. The J gene is TRBJ1-5, the V gene TRBV28; D unclear. The CDR3 spans 14 residues. The germline gives CDR1 MDHEN, CDR2 SYDVKM. Between the trimmed V and J ends, which lost 4 bases and 7 bases, there was a span of 14 bases. The chain's CDR3 is CASSSAGRGQPQHF. The CDR3, as DNA: TGTGCCAGCAGTTCGGCCGGACGCGGGCAGCCCCAGCATTTT.

About this clonotype: Compared with germline, one end of the junction differs, possibly owing to a read error. The chain links TRBV7-6 to TRBJ2-3; no clear D. Germline assignment: CDR1 SGHVS and CDR2 FNYEAQ. The CDR3 covers 15 residues. CDR3 residues: CACSPKDRKTDTQYF. The DNA for the CDR3 is TGTGCCTGCAGCCCGAAGGATCGTAAAACAGATACGCAGTATTTT. The full variable domain, completed using reference TRBV7-6 and TRBJ2-3, is GAGVSQSPRYKVTKRGQDVALRCDPISGHVSLYWYRQALGQGPEFLTYFNYEAQQDKSGLPNDRFSAERPEGSISTLTIQRTEQRDSAMYRCACSPKDRKTDTQYFGPGTRLTVL.

This chain links TRBV20-1 with TRBJ2-7; 7 bases align to TRBD1. The CDR3 runs 16 residues. With 2 bases clipped from V and 5 bases from J, the junction kept 15 bases outside the gene matches. The V gene's germline CDR1 is DFQATT and CDR2 SNEGSKA (reference sequence). CDR3 region: CSARFHDRAFNHEQYF. CDR3 nucleotide sequence: TGCAGTGCTAGATTCCATGACAGGGCATTCAACCACGAGCAGTACTTC.

The rearrangement joins TRBV29-1 to TRBJ1-2; possibly TRBD1 for D (5 bases). V lost 2 bases to trimming and J lost 0 bases, with 10 bases between them. Germline CDR1 reads SQVTM; CDR2 reads ANQGSEA. This CDR3 comprises 14 residues. The CDR3, as DNA: TGCAGCGTTGAATTAGACAGCGCTAACTATGGCTACACCTTC. Translation: CSVELDSANYGYTF.

This clonotype was detected a few times. The chain couples TRBV7-2 to TRBJ1-4; D is ambiguous. Germline-derived CDR1 and CDR2 are SGHTA and FQGNSA. V lost 3 bases, J lost 8 bases, and 10 bases lay in between. This CDR3 has 13 amino acids. CDR3 nucleotides: TGTGCCAGCAGCTTCGGTCCGACGGAAAAACTGTTTTTT. Encoded protein: CASSFGPTEKLFF. Full variable domain (missing parts from reference TRBV7-2 and TRBJ1-4): GAGVSQSPSNKVTEKGKDVELRCDPISGHTALYWYRQSLGQGLEFLIYFQGNSAPDKSGLPSDRFSAERTGGSVSTLTIQRTQQEDSAVYLCASSFGPTEKLFFGSGTQLSVL.

The sample holds a few counts of this clonotype. This sequence joins TRBV6-2 or TRBV6-3 and TRBJ1-3, with D possibly being TRBD1 (5 bases). V lost 5 bases, J lost 0 bases, and 14 bases lay in between. Germline lookup yields CDR1 MNHEY and CDR2 SVGEGT. The CDR3 runs to 16 residues. This CDR3 is CASSTGGAFSGNTIYF. The DNA for the CDR3 is TGTGCCAGCAGTACCGGGGGAGCCTTCTCTGGAAACACCATATATTTT.

The rearrangement joins TRBV9 to TRBJ2-5; D unclear. V lost 2 bases, J lost 9 bases, and 14 bases lay in between. CDR1 SGDLS and CDR2 YYNGEE come from the germline V gene. The CDR3 is made up of 13 amino acids. CDR3 region: CASSVNFVSAQYF. The CDR3 DNA is TGTGCCAGCAGCGTTAACTTTGTCTCGGCCCAGTACTTC.

The chain employs TRBV28 and TRBJ2-1; 10 bases agree with TRBD2. Germline CDR1 and CDR2: MDHEN and SYDVKM. The junction had 13 bases not matched to a gene; V was cut back by 2 bases and J by 3 bases. The CDR3 covers 19 residues. CDR3 region: CASSLRIGRLAGDYNEQFF. The CDR3, as DNA: TGTGCCAGCAGTTTAAGGATTGGCAGGCTAGCGGGAGACTACAATGAGCAGTTCTTC.

Details on this clonotype: A much larger clone sits a single nucleotide away, making a read error possible. The chain carries TRBV3-1 and TRBJ1-1; TRBD1 matches 8 bases. CDR3 length equals 16 residues. Germline values: CDR1 LGHDT, CDR2 YNNKEL (reference sequence). The CDR3 here is CASSHRDRFMNSEAFF. DNA for the CDR3: TGTGCCAGCAGCCACCGGGACAGGTTTATGAACTCTGAAGCTTTCTTT.

A few counts support this clonotype. The CDR3 sequence is CASVIQLQGQPQHF. The CDR3 nucleotides read TGTGCCAGCGTTATACAGCTGCAGGGTCAGCCCCAGCATTTT. V gene TRBV6-6 combines with J gene TRBJ1-5, with D perhaps TRBD1 (5 bases). Germline CDR1 MNHNY, CDR2 SVGAGI (reference sequence). V dropped 8 bases and J dropped 6 bases, with 17 bases sitting between them. The CDR3 extends over 14 amino acids.

A word on this clonotype: This may arise from a read error, as a much more abundant clone is one base away. J is TRBJ1-5 and V is TRBV6-5; no firm D call. The CDR3 extends over 13 amino acids. Germline CDR1 is MNHEY and CDR2 is SVGAGI. The CDR3 reads CASRPNSNQTQHF. CDR3 in DNA: TGTGCCAGCAGGCCAAATAGCAATCAGACCCAGCATTTT.

This clonotype was counted between two and nine times. The chain carries TRBV7-2 and TRBJ2-7; unclear D gene. Trimming shortened V by 0 bases and J by 7 bases, and 10 bases separated the two germline ends. CDR1 is SGHTA, CDR2 FQGNSA, per germline. This CDR3 spans 13 amino acids. As DNA, the CDR3 is TGTGCCAGCAGCTTAGCAACCCTCCGGGAGCAGTACTTC. It translates to CASSLATLREQYF.

This clonotype appeared many times. The rearrangement links TRBV15 to TRBJ1-5, with 7 bases identical to TRBD1. CDR1 and CDR2 (germline): LNHNV, YYDKDF (reference sequence). The V and J ends lost 1 base and 8 bases, in that order; junction bases with no gene match: 5. There are 14 residues in the CDR3. The CDR3 loop reads CATSRVEGAKPQHF. As DNA, the CDR3 is TGTGCCACCAGCAGAGTGGAGGGGGCAAAGCCCCAGCATTTT.

The V call is TRBV4-3, the J call TRBJ2-1; 13 bases are shared with TRBD2. Trimming removed 5 bases from V and 3 bases from J; junction bases left unmatched: 19. CDR1 is LGHNA and CDR2 is YSLEER in the germline V gene. This CDR3 has 21 amino acids. The CDR3 DNA reads as TGCGCCAGCAGCTTGTACCTGAAGGCCGCCGGGACTAGCGGGATCTACAATGAGCAGTTCTTC. Translating gives CASSLYLKAAGTSGIYNEQFF.

In nucleotides, the CDR3 is TGTGCCAGTAGTATTGGACAGTACCTGACTGAAGCTTTCTTT. As protein: CASSIGQYLTEAFF. The chain combines TRBV19 with TRBJ1-1; D is perhaps TRBD1 (6 bases). The germline V and J ends were trimmed by 3 bases and 5 bases, with 13 bases remaining between them. Per the germline V gene, CDR1 is LNHDA and CDR2 is SQIVND (reference sequence). The CDR3 extends over 14 amino acids.